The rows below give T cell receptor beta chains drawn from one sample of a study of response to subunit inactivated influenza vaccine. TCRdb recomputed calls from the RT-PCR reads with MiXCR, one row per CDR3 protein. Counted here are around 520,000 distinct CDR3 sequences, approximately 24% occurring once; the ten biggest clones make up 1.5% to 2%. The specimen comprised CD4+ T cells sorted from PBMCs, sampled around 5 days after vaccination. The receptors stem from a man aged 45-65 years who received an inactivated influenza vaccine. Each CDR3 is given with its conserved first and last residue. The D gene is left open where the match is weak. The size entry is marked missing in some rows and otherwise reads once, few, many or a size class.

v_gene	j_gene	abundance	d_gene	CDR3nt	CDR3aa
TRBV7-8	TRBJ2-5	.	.	TGTGCCAGCAGCAAGGGGATCCTAGGATACCAAGAGACCCAGTACTTC	CASSKGILGYQETQYF
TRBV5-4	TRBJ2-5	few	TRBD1	TGTGCCAGCAGCCCCCACCAAGGGACAGAAAAAGAGACCCAGTACTTC	CASSPHQGTEKETQYF
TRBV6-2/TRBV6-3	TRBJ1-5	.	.	TGTGCCAGCACCACCGTAGCTCAGCCCCAGCATTTT	CASTTVAQPQHF
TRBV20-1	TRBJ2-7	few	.	TGCAGTGCTAAGATTAATTTCAACTACGAGCAGTACTTC	CSAKINFNYEQYF
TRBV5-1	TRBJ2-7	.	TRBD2	TGCGCCAGCAGCTCCGGACTAGCGGGAGTAGGGCTCGAGCAGTACTTC	CASSSGLAGVGLEQYF
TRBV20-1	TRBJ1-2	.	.	TGCAGTGCTAGAGACCTCGGACATAACTATGGCTACACCTTC	CSARDLGHNYGYTF
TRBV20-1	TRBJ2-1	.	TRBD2	TGCAGTGCCCCGACTAGCGGGAGAGGGAATGAGCAGTTCTTC	CSAPTSGRGNEQFF
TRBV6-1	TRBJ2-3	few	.	TGTGCCAGCAGTGAGAGGGCAGGGACAGATACGCAGTATTTT	CASSERAGTDTQYF
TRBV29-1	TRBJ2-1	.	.	TGCAGCGCCTATACAGGGATTTCCTACAATGAGCAGTTCTTC	CSAYTGISYNEQFF
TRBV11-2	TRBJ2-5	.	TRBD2	TGTGCCAGCAGCTTAGATTGGGGAGCTAGCGGGGGCGGGAAGACCCAGTACTTC	CASSLDWGASGGGKTQYF
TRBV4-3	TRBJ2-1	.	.	TGCGCCAGCAGCCAAGGGACCACGGTGGGTGAGCAGTTCTTC	CASSQGTTVGEQFF
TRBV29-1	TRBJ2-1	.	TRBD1	TGCAGCGTTACCGGGACAGGTTCCTACAATGAGCAGTTCTTC	CSVTGTGSYNEQFF
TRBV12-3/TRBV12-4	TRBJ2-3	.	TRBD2	TGTGCCAGCAGTTTAGCACTAGCGGCGACCCCGGCGTATTTT	CASSLALAATPAYF
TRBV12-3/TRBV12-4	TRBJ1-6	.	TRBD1	TGTGCCAGCAGAGCAGGGGGGTCGGGGTCACCCCTCCACTTT	CASRAGGSGSPLHF
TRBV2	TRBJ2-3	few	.	TGTGCCAGCCACAGGTCAACTAGCACAGATACGCAGTATTTT	CASHRSTSTDTQYF
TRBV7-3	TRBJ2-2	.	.	TGTGCCAGCGGGACACCGAACACCGGGGAGCTGTTTTTT	CASGTPNTGELFF
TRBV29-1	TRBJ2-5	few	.	TGCAGCGTTGAAGAGTTACTATCTGAAGAGACCCAGTACTTC	CSVEELLSEETQYF